The 20 T cell receptor beta chains reported below all come from one sample, sequenced in a study of cytomegalovirus exposure and HLA in healthy donors. In the PCR, 60 Vbeta and 13 Jbeta primers were used. Only in-frame clones appear in the TCRdb table, and some are missing; sequencing was by immunoSEQ multiplex PCR. The sample records 250,000 or so clones, 75% to 85% being singletons. The sequenced sample was PBMCs. The receptors come from a woman aged 55-70 years in good health and CMV-seropositive.

The count of this clone is one. This chain uses TRBV7-8 with TRBJ1-4; D is unresolved. V lost 5 bases and J 2 bases, leaving 12 bases between the germline ends. The CDR3 totals 15 residues. Germline V gene sequence: CDR1 SGHVS, CDR2 FQNEAQ. The CDR3 coding sequence is TGTGCCAGCAGCCCCCGGGAAGGGACTAATGAAAAACTGTTTTTT. It is translated as CASSPREGTNEKLFF.

The genes are TRBV19 and TRBJ2-7; D is uncertain. Deletions cut 8 bases from V and 3 bases from J, with 14 bases between. Per the germline V gene, CDR1 is LNHDA and CDR2 is SQIVND (reference sequence). The CDR3 contains 13 residues. This chain's CDR3 is CASPVRGYYEQYF. The CDR3 nucleotides read TGTGCCAGTCCCGTCAGAGGCTACTACGAGCAGTACTTC.

The V call is TRBV9, the J call TRBJ2-3, with 10 bases lining up with TRBD2. J gave up 0 bases and V 0 bases, and 7 bases lay outside the gene matches. The CDR3 is 18 residues long. Germline CDR1 reads SGDLS; CDR2 reads YYNGEE. DNA of the CDR3: TGTGCCAGCAGCGTAGGTGGACTAGCGGACTCTAGCACAGATACGCAGTATTTT. Translation: CASSVGGLADSSTDTQYF. The full variable domain, with the rest looked up from reference TRBV9 and TRBJ2-3, is DSGVTQTPKHLITATGQRVTLRCSPRSGDLSVYWYQQSLDQGLQFLIQYYNGEERAKGNILERFSAQQFPDLHSELNLSSLELGDSALYFCASSVGGLADSSTDTQYFGPGTRLTVL.

The chain is built from TRBV13 and TRBJ2-3; 10 nucleotides align to TRBD1. J gave up 2 bases and V 6 bases, and 20 bases lay outside the gene matches. The CDR3 spans 20 residues. The germline CDR1 and CDR2 sequences are PRHDT and FYEKMQ (reference sequence). CDR3 protein: CASRPGTGVFFGLHTDTQYF. The CDR3 nucleotides are TGTGCCAGCAGACCCGGGACAGGGGTGTTTTTTGGGCTGCACACAGATACGCAGTATTTT.

The rearrangement links TRBV30 to TRBJ1-1, with TRBD1 as a possible D gene (6 bases). Between the trimmed V and J ends, which lost 4 bases and 3 bases, there was a span of 12 bases. In germline, CDR1 is GTSNPN, CDR2 SVGIG (reference sequence). This CDR3 is 13 amino acids long. The CDR3 DNA sequence: TGTGCCTGGAAGGGGGGGGCTTACACTGAAGCTTTCTTT. Protein sequence: CAWKGGAYTEAFF.

The gene calls are TRBV5-1 and TRBJ1-5, with a tentative D call TRBD1 (5 bases). CDR1 and CDR2 from the germline V gene are SGHRS and YFSETQ. The CDR3 sequence is 15 residues long. The germline V and J ends were trimmed by 0 bases and 7 bases, with 14 bases remaining between them. This chain's CDR3 is CASSLEGREEQPQHF. CDR3 bases: TGCGCCAGCAGCTTGGAGGGCAGGGAGGAACAGCCCCAGCATTTT.

This clone was seen a handful of times. J is TRBJ2-2 and V is TRBV5-4; 11 nucleotides agree with TRBD2. J lost 4 bases, V lost 4 bases, and 6 bases had no gene match. This CDR3 has 16 residues. CDR1 and CDR2 (germline): SGHNT, YYREEE (reference sequence). The CDR3 DNA follows: TGTGCCAGCAGCCCAACTAGCGGGAGAGCCACCGGGGAGCTGTTTTTT. It specifies CASSPTSGRATGELFF.

This chain connects TRBV5-1 to TRBJ1-1, with D unclear. There are 13 residues in the CDR3. V was cut by 4 bases and J by 6 bases, with 13 bases left in between. Germline V lookup: CDR1 SGHRS, CDR2 YFSETQ. CDR3 region: CASSEDYDAEAFF. The CDR3 bases are TGCGCCAGCAGCGAGGACTACGACGCTGAAGCTTTCTTT.

The chain couples TRBV19 to TRBJ1-1; unclear D gene. The V end lost 6 bases, the J end lost 1 base, and 12 bases lay between the germline ends. This CDR3 spans 14 amino acids. In germline, CDR1 is LNHDA, CDR2 SQIVND (reference sequence). As DNA, the CDR3 is TGTGCCAGTAGCATCACTCCGGGGAACACTGAAGCTTTCTTT. Its translation: CASSITPGNTEAFF.

The rearrangement joins TRBV7-9 to TRBJ2-7, with 9 positions matching TRBD1. The V and J ends lost 0 bases and 2 bases, in that order; junction bases with no gene match: 11. CDR1 and CDR2 (germline): SEHNR, FQNEAQ (reference sequence). The CDR3 is made up of 18 amino acids. The CDR3 region has the DNA TGTGCCAGCAGCTTAGCGCGGTTGGGGGACAGGGCCACCTACGAGCAGTACTTC. Its translation: CASSLARLGDRATYEQYF. Complete variable domain (other parts from reference TRBV7-9 and TRBJ2-7): DTGVSQNPRHKITKRGQNVTFRCDPISEHNRLYWYRQTLGQGPEFLTYFQNEAQLEKSRLLSDRFSAERPKGSFSTLEIQRTEQGDSAMYLCASSLARLGDRATYEQYFGPGTRLTVT.

The rearrangement joins TRBV10-3 to TRBJ2-2; maybe TRBD1 (6 bases). CDR3 length: 15 residues. V gave up 6 bases and J gave up 5 bases, with 16 bases separating them. Germline V gene sequence: CDR1 ENHRY, CDR2 SYGVKD. The CDR3 DNA is TGTGCCATCAGAGCCGGGGACAAATATACCGGGGAGCTGTTTTTT. This encodes CAIRAGDKYTGELFF.

The chain uses TRBV6-5 and TRBJ1-2, with TRBD1 identical over 7 bases. Germline-derived CDR1 and CDR2 are MNHEY and SVGAGI. CDR3 length: 16 residues. The V and J ends lost 1 base and 3 bases, in that order; junction bases with no gene match: 8. The CDR3 sequence is CASSYYHGQDDYGYTF. The CDR3, as DNA: TGTGCCAGCAGTTACTATCACGGACAGGATGACTATGGCTACACCTTC.

The chain employs TRBV9 and TRBJ2-7; D perhaps matches TRBD1 (6 bases). CDR1 SGDLS and CDR2 YYNGEE come from the germline V gene. The CDR3 has 14 amino acids. Trimming took off 4 bases at V and 4 bases at J, with 15 bases between the two ends. In DNA form, the CDR3 reads TGTGCCAGCAGCAAAGATCAGGGGATTTACGAGCAGTACTTC. Protein: CASSKDQGIYEQYF.

With respect to this clone: Mismatch with germline at one junction end may stem from a read error. The J gene is TRBJ1-1, the V gene TRBV7-9; tentative D call: TRBD1 (6 bases). The CDR3 sequence is 15 residues long. CDR1 is SEHNR, CDR2 FQNEAQ, per germline (reference sequence). CDR3 nucleotides: TGTTCCAGCACCAATCGGGGCAGGGGCTTGAGTGAAGCTTTCTTT. It specifies CSSTNRGRGLSEAFF.

This chain joins TRBV27 and TRBJ2-1; D is undetermined. The germline V and J ends were trimmed by 6 bases and 0 bases, with 6 bases remaining between them. The length of the CDR3 is 13 residues. The germline V gene has CDR1 MNHEY and CDR2 SMNVEV (reference sequence). The CDR3: CASRSSSYNEQFF. For the CDR3, the DNA is TGTGCCAGCAGGAGTAGCTCCTACAATGAGCAGTTCTTC.

The rearrangement links TRBV11-3 to TRBJ2-1, with a tentative D call TRBD1 (6 bases). Germline V gives CDR1 SGHNT, CDR2 YENEEA. This CDR3 comprises 15 residues. With 0 bases removed from V and 5 bases from J, the gap between germline ends came to 11 bases. The CDR3 reads CASSLEGRGHNEQFF. The CDR3 DNA sequence: TGTGCCAGCAGCTTAGAGGGCAGGGGCCACAATGAGCAGTTCTTC.

The chain links TRBV19 to TRBJ1-2; D is perhaps TRBD1 (5 bases). V gave up 7 bases and J gave up 8 bases, with 20 bases separating them. CDR1 and CDR2 (germline): LNHDA, SQIVND (reference sequence). The length of the CDR3 is 14 residues. CDR3 sequence reads: CASKTAGTLYGYTF. CDR3 nucleotide sequence: TGTGCCAGTAAAACGGCCGGGACTCTTTACGGCTACACCTTC. Supplemented by reference TRBV19 and TRBJ1-2, the full variable domain reads DGGITQSPKYLFRKEGQNVTLSCEQNLNHDAMYWYRQDPGQGLRLIYYSQIVNDFQKGDIAEGYSVSREKKESFPLTVTSAQKNPTAFYLCASKTAGTLYGYTFGSGTRLTVV.

The chain combines TRBV28 with TRBJ1-1; D unresolved. CDR1 and CDR2 (germline): MDHEN, SYDVKM. This CDR3 comprises 14 residues. V lost 2 bases and J lost 0, with 7 bases in between. CDR3 sequence (DNA): TGTGCCAGCAGTTTACCACCAGTGAACACTGAAGCTTTCTTT. Its translation is CASSLPPVNTEAFF.

The rearrangement uses TRBV27 and TRBJ2-1; 11 bases are shared with TRBD2. The CDR3 is 18 residues long. Germline CDR1 is MNHEY and CDR2 is SMNVEV (reference sequence). The trim removed 7 bases at V and 3 bases at J, leaving 14 bases unmatched. The DNA of the CDR3 is TGTGCCAGCACCAAGATGGGGACTAGCGGAGTGATCTACAATGAGCAGTTCTTC. This translates into CASTKMGTSGVIYNEQFF.

V is TRBV2 and J is TRBJ1-4, with 7 bases that match TRBD1. With 6 bases clipped from V and 8 bases from J, the junction kept 9 bases outside the gene matches. Germline assignment: CDR1 SNHLY and CDR2 FYNNEI. The CDR3 is 14 residues long. CDR3 sequence reads: CASRGGQVSEKLFF. In DNA, the CDR3 is TGTGCCAGCAGGGGAGGACAGGTCTCGGAAAAACTGTTTTTT.